These 23 T cell receptor beta chains originate from one sample sequenced in a study of shared clonotypes between healthy human individuals. Libraries were prepared by immunoSEQ multiplex PCR; TCRdb keeps only in-frame clonotypes and omits some of them. Here the sample spans about 2,500,000 clones, over 85% being singletons. The sample taken for sequencing was naive CD4+ T cells sorted from blood. Noted subset: CD45RA+ positively selected. These receptors were taken from a man aged 18-30 years in good health.

The rearrangement links TRBV7-9 to TRBJ2-3, with 9 bases lining up with TRBD2. The length of the CDR3 is 16 residues. The germline gives CDR1 SEHNR, CDR2 FQNEAQ (reference sequence). J was trimmed by 4 bases and V by 5 bases; bases with no gene match: 10. In nucleotides, the CDR3 is TGTGCCAGCAGCCCGCCGGGACTAGCAATTGCAGATACGCAGTATTTT. Translating gives CASSPPGLAIADTQYF.

The CDR3 nucleotides read TGTGCCATCAGTGACGCCTCTTTCGGCTACTACGAGCAGTACTTC. This encodes CAISDASFGYYEQYF. The V call is TRBV10-3, the J call TRBJ2-7; D is ambiguous. Germline CDR1 ENHRY, CDR2 SYGVKD. There are 15 residues in the CDR3. V lost 3 bases, J lost 3 bases, and 15 bases lay in between.

In the case of this clone: This sample also contains other DNA sequences that code for the same CDR3. The gene calls are TRBV6-5 and TRBJ2-7, with TRBD1 matching 11 bases. V lost 0 bases and J lost 4; bases outside the gene matches: 2. This CDR3 contains 15 residues. Looked up from germline, CDR1 is MNHEY and CDR2 is SVGAGI. The CDR3 reads CASSYSGTGGYEQYF. The CDR3 region has the DNA TGTGCCAGCAGTTACTCGGGGACAGGGGGGTACGAGCAGTACTTC.

The gene calls are TRBV7-2 and TRBJ2-1; 9 nucleotides line up with TRBD1. The V and J ends lost 11 bases and 3 bases, in that order; junction bases with no gene match: 8. This CDR3 has 14 amino acids. Germline V lookup: CDR1 SGHTA, CDR2 FQGNSA. This chain's CDR3 is CASGDRASYNEQFF. Written as DNA, the CDR3 is TGTGCCTCCGGGGACAGGGCGAGCTACAATGAGCAGTTCTTC.

The V gene is TRBV7-9, the J gene TRBJ2-7, with 8 bases fitting TRBD2. The germline V gene encodes CDR1 SEHNR and CDR2 FQNEAQ (reference sequence). The CDR3 has 13 amino acids. Trimming at V came to 7 bases and at J to 6 bases, leaving 8 bases not matched to a gene. The CDR3 loop is CASKSGSGAEQYF. The CDR3 region has the DNA TGTGCCAGCAAAAGCGGGAGTGGAGCCGAGCAGTACTTC.

The chain couples TRBV6-1 to TRBJ1-2, with 8 bases lining up with TRBD1. The CDR3 contains 15 residues. The germline gives CDR1 MNHNS, CDR2 SASEGT. The V gene end was trimmed by 5 bases and the J gene end by 6 bases; junction bases not matched to a gene: 11. CDR3 amino acids: CASSQDPGRGHGYTF. The DNA for the CDR3 is TGTGCCAGCAGTCAAGACCCGGGCAGGGGGCATGGCTACACCTTC.

The chain combines TRBV5-8 with TRBJ1-1; D unclear. V was trimmed by 2 bases and J by 0 bases, leaving 11 bases between them. The CDR3 runs to 15 residues. CDR1 and CDR2 (germline): SGHTS, YDEGEE. The CDR3 DNA sequence: TGTGCCAGCAGCTTAATTTACAAGATGAACACTGAAGCTTTCTTT. Translated, it gives CASSLIYKMNTEAFF.

J is TRBJ2-3 and V is TRBV28; the match to TRBD2 covers 11 bases. Germline assignment: CDR1 MDHEN and CDR2 SYDVKM. This CDR3 has 16 residues. V shed 9 bases, J shed 0 bases, and the junction held 8 bases outside the gene matches. For the CDR3, the DNA is TGTGCCAGTAGCGGGGGGGCCAAGTGGAGCACAGATACGCAGTATTTT. It encodes CASSGGAKWSTDTQYF. The complete variable domain, with remaining parts taken from reference TRBV28 and TRBJ2-3, reads DVKVTQSSRYLVKRTGEKVFLECVQDMDHENMFWYRQDPGLGLRLIYFSYDVKMKEKGDIPEGYSVSREKKERFSLILESASTNQTSMYLCASSGGAKWSTDTQYFGPGTRLTVL.

The rearrangement uses TRBV2 and TRBJ2-7; D not resolved. The CDR3 spans 16 residues. CDR1 and CDR2 from the germline V gene are SNHLY and FYNNEI. Trimming took off 3 bases at V and 0 bases at J, with 15 bases between the two ends. CDR3: CASSDMIWQTSYEQYF. DNA of the CDR3: TGTGCCAGCAGTGATATGATTTGGCAGACCTCCTACGAGCAGTACTTC. The whole variable domain, remainder taken from reference TRBV2 and TRBJ2-7, is EPEVTQTPSHQVTQMGQEVILRCVPISNHLYFYWYRQILGQKVEFLVSFYNNEISEKSEIFDDQFSVERPDGSNFTLKIRSTKLEDSAMYFCASSDMIWQTSYEQYFGPGTRLTVT.

This chain links TRBV10-3 with TRBJ2-7; 11 bases line up with TRBD2. Germline CDR1 is ENHRY and CDR2 is SYGVKD. The CDR3 sequence is 15 residues long. With V trimmed by 7 bases and J by 6 bases, 11 bases remained unmatched. The CDR3 nucleotides are TGTGCCATCAAGGAGACTAGCGGGATCCTGATCGAGCAGTACTTC. It encodes CAIKETSGILIEQYF.

The rearrangement joins TRBV5-6 to TRBJ1-1; no definite D call. This CDR3 has 16 residues. Trimming shortened V by 0 bases and J by 2 bases, and 14 bases separated the two germline ends. Per the germline V gene, CDR1 is SGHDT and CDR2 is YYEEEE. CDR3 sequence (DNA): TGTGCCAGCAGCTTGGGGGGTCCGAGAGAAAACACTGAAGCTTTCTTT. It translates to CASSLGGPRENTEAFF. The full variable domain, in which reference TRBV5-6 and TRBJ1-1 provide the parts outside the CDR3, is DAGVTQSPTHLIKTRGQQVTLRCSPKSGHDTVSWYQQALGQGPQFIFQYYEEEERQRGNFPDRFSGHQFPNYSSELNVNALLLGDSALYLCASSLGGPRENTEAFFGQGTRLTVV.

The CDR3 DNA reads as TGTGCCAGCAGCTTAGCGCGGGACAGACAAGAGACCCAGTACTTC. Its protein product is CASSLARDRQETQYF. V and J are TRBV7-2 and TRBJ2-5; tentative D call: TRBD1 (7 bases). Germline CDR1 is SGHTA and CDR2 is FQGNSA. The CDR3 loop spans 15 amino acids. The V end was cut by 0 bases, the J end by 2 bases, with 10 bases between.

J is TRBJ2-1 and V is TRBV5-1, with 9 bases identical to TRBD1. The CDR3 consists of 15 residues. Germline lookup yields CDR1 SGHRS and CDR2 YFSETQ. The V gene end was trimmed by 0 bases and the J gene end by 8 bases; junction bases not matched to a gene: 6. The CDR3 spells CASSLDGTGKDEQFF. CDR3 nucleotide sequence: TGCGCCAGCAGCTTGGACGGGACAGGGAAGGATGAGCAGTTCTTC.

Here the CDR3 DNA reads TGTGCCAGCAGCTTTCAGGCGGACACCGGGGAGCTGTTTTTT. Residues: CASSFQADTGELFF. The gene calls are TRBV7-6 and TRBJ2-2; unclear D gene. V was pared by 3 bases and J by 3 bases, with 8 bases between. Germline V gives CDR1 SGHVS, CDR2 FNYEAQ. The CDR3 has 14 amino acids.

The V gene is TRBV7-3, the J gene TRBJ2-3; 11 nucleotides line up with TRBD2. With 0 bases clipped from V and 4 bases from J, the junction kept 0 bases outside the gene matches. Germline V gene sequence: CDR1 SGHTA, CDR2 FQGTGA. The CDR3 consists of 15 residues. The CDR3 loop reads CASSLTTSGADTQYF. The CDR3 DNA is TGTGCCAGCAGCTTAACGACTAGCGGGGCAGATACGCAGTATTTT.

This rearrangement joins TRBV5-5 to TRBJ2-5, with 10 positions matching TRBD2. Germline-derived CDR1 and CDR2 are SGHKS and YYEKEE (reference sequence). The CDR3 is made up of 17 amino acids. With V trimmed by 3 bases and J by 4 bases, 12 bases remained unmatched. The CDR3 DNA reads TGTGCCAGCAGCTCAGCTCTAGCGGGAGCAGGTGGAGAGACCCAGTACTTC. Protein sequence: CASSSALAGAGGETQYF.

V and J are TRBV2 and TRBJ1-2, with a weak D call TRBD1 (6 bases). The CDR3 runs to 14 residues. The V end was cut by 5 bases, the J end by 5 bases, with 15 bases between. CDR1 SNHLY and CDR2 FYNNEI come from the germline V gene. The CDR3 protein is CASSRDNQGYGYTF. The CDR3 DNA reads TGTGCCAGCAGTAGGGACAATCAGGGGTATGGCTACACCTTC.

Only one count was recorded for this clone. V gene TRBV5-8 combines with J gene TRBJ2-3; 9 bases line up with TRBD2. The CDR3 consists of 15 residues. Trimming took 4 bases from V and 3 from J; bases not matched to a gene: 6. CDR1 is SGHTS, CDR2 YDEGEE, per germline. In nucleotides, the CDR3 is TGTGCCAGCAGCCTTAGCGGGAGAGGTACAGATACGCAGTATTTT. This encodes CASSLSGRGTDTQYF.

The chain links TRBV19 to TRBJ2-3; 8 nucleotides match TRBD2. Germline CDR1 reads LNHDA; CDR2 reads SQIVND (reference sequence). This CDR3 has 17 residues. Trimming removed 4 bases from V and 0 bases from J; junction bases left unmatched: 9. The CDR3 region is CASSNPGLGSSTDTQYF. The CDR3 DNA is TGTGCCAGTAGTAATCCGGGACTAGGTTCTAGCACAGATACGCAGTATTTT.

The chain recombines TRBV27 with TRBJ2-2, with D perhaps matching TRBD1 (5 bases). The germline V gene encodes CDR1 MNHEY and CDR2 SMNVEV (reference sequence). This CDR3 has 15 residues. The germline V and J ends were trimmed by 3 bases and 6 bases, with 14 bases remaining between them. Here the CDR3 DNA reads TGTGCCAGCAGTTTTTCAGGGAACGGTGCCGGGGAGCTGTTTTTT. Encoded protein: CASSFSGNGAGELFF.

The V gene is TRBV11-2, the J gene TRBJ2-7; TRBD2 agrees at 7 bases. The V segment lost 1 base and the J segment 4 bases; nucleotides outside the gene matches: 4. The CDR3 runs to 14 residues. CDR1 is SGHAT, CDR2 FQNNGV, per germline. CDR3 loop: CASSLAGGQYEQYF. The CDR3 DNA reads TGTGCCAGCAGCTTAGCGGGAGGTCAGTACGAGCAGTACTTC.

This clone was observed a handful of times. The sample contains more than one DNA sequence encoding this CDR3. The chain couples TRBV29-1 to TRBJ1-6; no clear D gene. CDR1 SQVTM and CDR2 ANQGSEA come from the germline V gene. The V end lost 5 bases, the J end lost 7 bases, and 12 bases lay between the germline ends. The CDR3 consists of 13 residues. The CDR3 protein is CSVRTGGNSPLHF. CDR3 in DNA: TGCAGCGTTAGGACGGGAGGGAATTCACCCCTCCACTTT. Supplemented by reference TRBV29-1 and TRBJ1-6, the full variable domain reads SAVISQKPSRDICQRGTSLTIQCQVDSQVTMMFWYRQQPGQSLTLIATANQGSEATYESGFVIDKFPISRPNLTFSTLTVSNMSPEDSSIYLCSVRTGGNSPLHFGNGTRLTVT.

The rearrangement links TRBV28 to TRBJ1-2, with TRBD1 matching 7 bases. V trimming: 6 bases; J trimming: 4 bases; junction bases outside the gene matches: 8. CDR1 is MDHEN and CDR2 is SYDVKM in the germline V gene. CDR3 length: 14 residues. CDR3 loop: CASRTGRDTYGYTF. The CDR3 DNA follows: TGTGCCAGCAGGACAGGGAGGGATACCTATGGCTACACCTTC.